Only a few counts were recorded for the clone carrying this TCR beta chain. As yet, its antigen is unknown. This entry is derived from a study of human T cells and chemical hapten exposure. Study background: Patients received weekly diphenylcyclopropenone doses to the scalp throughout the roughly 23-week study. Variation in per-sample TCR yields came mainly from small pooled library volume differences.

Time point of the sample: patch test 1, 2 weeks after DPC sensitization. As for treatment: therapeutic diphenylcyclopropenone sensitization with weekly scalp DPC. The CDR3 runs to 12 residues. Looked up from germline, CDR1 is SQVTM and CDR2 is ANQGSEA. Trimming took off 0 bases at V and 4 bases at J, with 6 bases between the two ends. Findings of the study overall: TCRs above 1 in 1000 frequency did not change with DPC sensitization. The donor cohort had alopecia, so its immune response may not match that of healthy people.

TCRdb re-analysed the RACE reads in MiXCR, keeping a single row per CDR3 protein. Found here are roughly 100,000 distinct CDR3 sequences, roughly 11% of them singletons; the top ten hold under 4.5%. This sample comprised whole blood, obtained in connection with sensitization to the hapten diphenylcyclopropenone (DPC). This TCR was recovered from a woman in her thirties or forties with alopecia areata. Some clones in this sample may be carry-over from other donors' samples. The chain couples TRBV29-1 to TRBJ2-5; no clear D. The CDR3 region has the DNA TGCAGCGTTGAAGAGGGGATAGAGACCCAGTACTTC. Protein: CSVEEGIETQYF.